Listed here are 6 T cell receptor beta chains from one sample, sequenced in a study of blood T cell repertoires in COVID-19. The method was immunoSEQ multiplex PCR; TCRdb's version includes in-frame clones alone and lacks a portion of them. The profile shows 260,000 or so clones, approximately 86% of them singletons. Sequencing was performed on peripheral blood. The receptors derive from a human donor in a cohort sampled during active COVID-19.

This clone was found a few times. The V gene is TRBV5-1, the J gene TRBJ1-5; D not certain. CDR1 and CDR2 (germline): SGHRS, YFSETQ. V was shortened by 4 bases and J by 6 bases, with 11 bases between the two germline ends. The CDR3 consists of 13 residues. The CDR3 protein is CASSADMGQPQHF. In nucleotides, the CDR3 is TGCGCCAGCAGCGCTGACATGGGTCAGCCCCAGCATTTT.

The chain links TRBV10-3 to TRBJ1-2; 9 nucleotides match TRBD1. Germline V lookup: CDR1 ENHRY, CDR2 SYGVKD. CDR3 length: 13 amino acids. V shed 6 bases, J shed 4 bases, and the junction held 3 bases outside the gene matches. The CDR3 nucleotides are TGTGCCATCAGGGAACAGGGGGCCTATGGCTACACCTTC. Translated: CAIREQGAYGYTF.

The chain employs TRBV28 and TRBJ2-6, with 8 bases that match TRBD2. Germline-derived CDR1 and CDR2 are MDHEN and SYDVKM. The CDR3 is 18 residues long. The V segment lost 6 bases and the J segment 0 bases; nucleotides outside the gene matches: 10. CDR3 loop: CASRVAGTASSGANVLTF. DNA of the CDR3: TGTGCCAGCAGAGTAGCGGGAACAGCCTCCTCTGGGGCCAACGTCCTGACTTTC.

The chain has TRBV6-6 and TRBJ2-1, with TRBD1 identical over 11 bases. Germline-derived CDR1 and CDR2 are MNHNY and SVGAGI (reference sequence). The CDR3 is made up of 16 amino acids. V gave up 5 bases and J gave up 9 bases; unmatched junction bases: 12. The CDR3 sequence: CASSPGTGGSLGEQFF. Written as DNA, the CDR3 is TGTGCCAGCAGTCCCGGGACAGGGGGATCGTTGGGTGAGCAGTTCTTC.

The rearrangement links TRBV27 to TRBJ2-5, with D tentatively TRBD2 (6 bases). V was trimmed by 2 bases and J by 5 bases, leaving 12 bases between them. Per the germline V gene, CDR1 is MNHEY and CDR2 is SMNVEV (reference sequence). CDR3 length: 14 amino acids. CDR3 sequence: CASSLGPEGETQYF. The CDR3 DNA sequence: TGTGCCAGCAGTTTAGGACCGGAGGGGGAGACCCAGTACTTC.

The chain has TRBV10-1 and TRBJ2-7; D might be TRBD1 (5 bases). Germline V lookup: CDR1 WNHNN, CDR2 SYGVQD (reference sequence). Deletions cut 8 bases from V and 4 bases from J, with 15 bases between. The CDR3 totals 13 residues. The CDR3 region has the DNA TGCGCCAGCCCCTCCCCAGGGAAGTACGAGCAGTACTTC. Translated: CASPSPGKYEQYF.